These 30 T cell receptor beta chains were sequenced from one sample in a study of T cell changes during pregnancy in multiple sclerosis. The repertoire was sequenced with immunoSEQ multiplex PCR; TCRdb's copy has only in-frame clones and lacks some. The table includes about 64,000 clones, 90% detected once. The sample consisted of peripheral blood, taken in the second trimester of pregnancy. The receptors stem from a female donor in good health, enrolled as a control in a pregnancy study.

The genes are TRBV6-4 and TRBJ2-2; D is possibly TRBD2 (6 bases). V lost 2 bases and J lost 6, with 7 bases in between. Germline V lookup: CDR1 MRHNA, CDR2 SNTAGT. The CDR3 is made up of 13 amino acids. The CDR3, as DNA: TGTGCCAGCAGTGACGGGGAGGCCGGGGAGCTGTTTTTT. Translating gives CASSDGEAGELFF.

The chain's CDR3 is CASSPDRGRSSGANVLTF. As DNA, the CDR3 is TGTGCCAGCAGCCCAGACAGGGGGCGAAGCTCTGGGGCCAACGTCCTGACTTTC. V gene TRBV7-8 combines with J gene TRBJ2-6; 10 bases align to TRBD1. The CDR3 consists of 18 residues. The V gene end was trimmed by 5 bases and the J gene end by 0 bases; junction bases not matched to a gene: 7. Germline lookup yields CDR1 SGHVS and CDR2 FQNEAQ.

This rearrangement joins TRBV11-1 to TRBJ1-4; D unresolved. The CDR3 contains 14 residues. Germline V gene sequence: CDR1 SGHAT, CDR2 FQDESV (reference sequence). Trimming took off 4 bases at V and 1 base at J, with 7 bases between the two ends. Written as DNA, the CDR3 is TGTGCCAGCAGCTCTCCGGGAACTAATGAAAAACTGTTTTTT. This gives the protein CASSSPGTNEKLFF.

This rearrangement joins TRBV5-4 to TRBJ2-7, with 12 bases lining up with TRBD2. J gave up 4 bases and V 2 bases, and 7 bases lay outside the gene matches. The CDR3 loop spans 16 amino acids. Germline V CDR1 and CDR2: SGHNT, YYREEE (reference sequence). The CDR3 nucleotides are TGTGCCAGCAGCTTAAGGACTAGCGGGATACTTTACGAGCAGTACTTC. Its protein is CASSLRTSGILYEQYF.

The CDR3 region has the DNA TGTGCCAGCAGTAGGACTGGAGGACATGAAAAACTGTTTTTT. Its protein product is CASSRTGGHEKLFF. V and J are TRBV6-5 and TRBJ1-4, with D unclear. This CDR3 is 14 amino acids long. Trimming shortened V by 5 bases and J by 6 bases, and 13 bases separated the two germline ends. The germline gives CDR1 MNHEY, CDR2 SVGAGI.

V usage is TRBV27 and J usage is TRBJ2-1; 10 nucleotides agree with TRBD1. CDR3 length equals 14 residues. Germline CDR1 and CDR2: MNHEY and SMNVEV (reference sequence). V was pared by 6 bases and J by 4 bases, with 3 bases of the junction left unmatched. This CDR3 is CASRPGQGYNEQFF. Here the CDR3 DNA reads TGTGCCAGCAGACCGGGACAGGGGTACAATGAGCAGTTCTTC.

The CDR3 coding sequence is TGTGCCAGCAGCCCGACTAGGGGCAATCAGCCCCAGCATTTT. It encodes CASSPTRGNQPQHF. The chain joins TRBV27 to TRBJ1-5; D gene unclear. This CDR3 has 14 residues. Germline-derived CDR1 and CDR2 are MNHEY and SMNVEV (reference sequence). Between the trimmed V and J ends, which lost 6 bases and 2 bases, there was a span of 11 bases.

The chain has TRBV19 and TRBJ1-5; TRBD1 matches at 9 bases. V was clipped by 9 bases and J by 7 bases; unmatched bases: 7. Germline values: CDR1 LNHDA, CDR2 SQIVND (reference sequence). The CDR3 length is 13 residues. The CDR3 sequence: CASHGTGTQPQHF. In DNA form, the CDR3 reads TGTGCCAGCCACGGGACAGGGACCCAGCCCCAGCATTTT. Combining the CDR3 with reference TRBV19 and TRBJ1-5 gives the whole variable domain DGGITQSPKYLFRKEGQNVTLSCEQNLNHDAMYWYRQDPGQGLRLIYYSQIVNDFQKGDIAEGYSVSREKKESFPLTVTSAQKNPTAFYLCASHGTGTQPQHFGDGTRLSIL.

This chain connects TRBV5-4 to TRBJ2-7, with D maybe TRBD1 (6 bases). The V and J ends lost 2 bases and 2 bases respectively, with 14 bases between them. The CDR3 runs to 15 residues. Per the germline V gene, CDR1 is SGHNT and CDR2 is YYREEE (reference sequence). The CDR3 loop is CASSLPGQSTYEQYF. The CDR3 DNA follows: TGTGCCAGCAGCTTACCGGGACAATCCACCTACGAGCAGTACTTC.

The chain is built from TRBV6-6 and TRBJ2-2; 9 nucleotides match TRBD2. Trimming cost V 6 bases and J 5 bases; bases outside gene matches: 7. Germline CDR1 is MNHNY and CDR2 is SVGAGI (reference sequence). This CDR3 has 15 residues. The CDR3 loop reads CASRPGLAGTGELFF. The CDR3, as DNA: TGTGCCAGCAGGCCGGGACTAGCCGGTACCGGGGAGCTGTTTTTT.

V and J are TRBV5-6 and TRBJ2-2; tentatively, D is TRBD1 (6 bases). CDR1 and CDR2 (germline): SGHDT, YYEEEE. Trimming pared 3 bases from V and 8 bases from J, leaving 17 bases between. The CDR3 has 15 amino acids. The CDR3 is CASSYRAGVGGELFF. For the CDR3, the DNA is TGTGCCAGCAGCTACCGGGCAGGGGTCGGTGGGGAGCTGTTTTTT.

Only one count was recorded for this clone. The chain links TRBV10-3 to TRBJ1-1; TRBD1 agrees at 9 bases. The CDR3 sequence is 14 residues long. Germline trimming cut 11 bases from V and 1 base from J; bases unmatched to any gene: 8. Germline CDR1 ENHRY, CDR2 SYGVKD. Written as DNA, the CDR3 is TGTGCCGTACGAAGGGGACAGGGGAACACTGAAGCTTTCTTT. It codes for CAVRRGQGNTEAFF.

This clone was found a few times. V is TRBV7-9 and J is TRBJ1-3; D gene ambiguous. The CDR3 loop spans 15 amino acids. Germline assignment: CDR1 SEHNR and CDR2 FQNEAQ (reference sequence). V dropped 5 bases and J dropped 1 base, with 12 bases sitting between them. The DNA of the CDR3 is TGTGCCAGCAGCCTAGTTAGAGGTTCTGGAAACACCATATATTTT. Translation gives CASSLVRGSGNTIYF.

This chain uses TRBV10-3 with TRBJ2-7; 9 nucleotides align to TRBD1. The germline V gene has CDR1 ENHRY and CDR2 SYGVKD. The CDR3 extends over 14 amino acids. V trimming: 4 bases; J trimming: 2 bases; junction bases outside the gene matches: 3. In nucleotides, the CDR3 is TGTGCCATCAGTGGGGACAGGGCTCCCTACGAGCAGTACTTC. Amino acid sequence: CAISGDRAPYEQYF.

V gene TRBV11-2 combines with J gene TRBJ2-7; 7 nucleotides agree with TRBD2. Trimming took 8 bases from V and 0 from J; bases not matched to a gene: 4. The germline CDR1 and CDR2 sequences are SGHAT and FQNNGV. This CDR3 has 13 residues. CDR3 region: CASSGGNSYEQYF. The CDR3 DNA is TGTGCCAGCTCCGGGGGGAACTCCTACGAGCAGTACTTC.

This clone was seen a single time. This chain connects TRBV7-9 to TRBJ2-7, with 10 bases that match TRBD2. CDR3 length equals 17 residues. After removal of 1 base from V and 3 bases from J, the junction contained 9 bases not matched to a gene. Germline loops: CDR1 SEHNR, CDR2 FQNEAQ (reference sequence). The CDR3: CASSLVGLAAQYYEQYF. CDR3 nucleotide sequence: TGTGCCAGCAGCTTAGTTGGACTAGCGGCCCAATACTACGAGCAGTACTTC.

The gene calls are TRBV7-3 and TRBJ1-1; 7 nucleotides match TRBD1. Germline V gene lookup returns CDR1 SGHTA and CDR2 FQGTGA. The CDR3 length is 17 residues. With V trimmed by 1 base and J by 4 bases, 12 bases remained unmatched. DNA for the CDR3: TGTGCCAGCAGCTTAAGAGGGGGCGCGTTCGGAGGCACTGAAGCTTTCTTT. Protein sequence: CASSLRGGAFGGTEAFF.

The chain carries TRBV5-4 and TRBJ2-7; 8 bases fit TRBD2. The germline CDR1 and CDR2 sequences are SGHNT and YYREEE (reference sequence). The length of the CDR3 is 14 residues. V lost 1 base, J lost 4 bases, and 4 bases stayed unmatched. CDR3 residues: CASSLLGRDYEQYF. As DNA, the CDR3 is TGTGCCAGCAGCTTGCTCGGGAGGGATTACGAGCAGTACTTC.

The V gene is TRBV29-1, the J gene TRBJ2-7; TRBD2 matches at 10 bases. Trimming removed 8 bases from V and 7 bases from J; junction bases left unmatched: 11. CDR1 is SQVTM, CDR2 ANQGSEA, per germline. This CDR3 spans 13 amino acids. CDR3 DNA sequence: TGCAGCATCGAGCGGGGGGGCGAGAGGGAGCAGTACTTC. It yields the protein CSIERGGEREQYF.

Points on this clone: Sequence at one end of the junction differs from germline and may be a read error. The V call is TRBV7-7, the J call TRBJ2-2; no reliable D call. This CDR3 is 13 amino acids long. Germline assignment: CDR1 SSHAT and CDR2 FNYEAQ (reference sequence). CDR3 residues: CASSQINTGELFF. DNA for the CDR3: TGTGCTAGCAGTCAGATAAACACCGGGGAGCTGTTTTTT.

The gene calls are TRBV6-1 and TRBJ1-6, with 7 bases fitting TRBD1. Germline-derived CDR1 and CDR2 are MNHNS and SASEGT. Unmatched junction bases numbered 3, after V lost 5 bases and J lost 5 bases. The CDR3 extends over 14 amino acids. The CDR3 loop reads CASSSTGNNSPLHF. CDR3 nucleotide sequence: TGTGCCAGCAGTTCGACAGGGAATAATTCACCCCTCCACTTT.

The J gene is TRBJ2-7, the V gene TRBV21-1; TRBD2 is taken as the D call from the table, unchecked against the DNA. TRBV21-1 is a documented pseudogene. The CDR3 covers 16 residues. CDR3 nucleotides: TGTGCCAGCAGCAAAGGGTCGTGGGAGCGCGGCCACGAGCAGTACTTC. This translates into CASSKGSWERGHEQYF.

V usage is TRBV9 and J usage is TRBJ2-3; D may be TRBD2 (6 bases). CDR1 and CDR2 (germline): SGDLS, YYNGEE. The CDR3 spans 17 residues. Trimming took 1 base from V and 1 from J, leaving 16 bases between them. CDR3 sequence: CASSVTPPGGGTDTQYF. The CDR3 DNA follows: TGTGCCAGCAGCGTAACCCCTCCCGGGGGTGGCACAGATACGCAGTATTTT.

V is TRBV29-1 and J is TRBJ1-5, with 7 positions matching TRBD1. The germline CDR1 and CDR2 sequences are SQVTM and ANQGSEA. The CDR3 length is 13 residues. The J segment lost 3 bases and the V segment lost 5 bases, leaving 4 bases of the junction unmatched. CDR3 DNA sequence: TGCAGCGTTCGTACAGGGGACAATCAGCCCCAGCATTTT. Its translation: CSVRTGDNQPQHF.

This chain joins TRBV6-5 and TRBJ2-7; TRBD2 might be the D (6 bases). The V and J ends lost 2 bases and 0 bases respectively, with 11 bases between them. The V gene's germline CDR1 is MNHEY and CDR2 SVGAGI. The CDR3 has 15 amino acids. The CDR3 protein is CASSYRDSHSYEQYF. CDR3 nucleotide sequence: TGTGCCAGCAGTTACCGGGACTCACACTCCTACGAGCAGTACTTC.

This clone was counted only a few times. This chain joins TRBV4-2 and TRBJ2-7; D might be TRBD1 (7 bases). Germline loops: CDR1 LGHNA, CDR2 YNFKEQ. There are 16 residues in the CDR3. Trimming took off 0 bases at V and 1 base at J, with 13 bases between the two ends. CDR3 nucleotides: TGTGCCAGCAGCCAAGATCCGGCAGGGGGGTCCTACGAGCAGTACTTC. Protein sequence: CASSQDPAGGSYEQYF.

The rearrangement links TRBV30 to TRBJ2-7; D perhaps matches TRBD1 (5 bases). The length of the CDR3 is 13 residues. In germline, CDR1 is GTSNPN, CDR2 SVGIG (reference sequence). V was shortened by 3 bases and J by 3 bases, with 12 bases between the two germline ends. In DNA form, the CDR3 reads TGTGCCTGGAGGGGTCAGGGTCTCTACGAGCAGTACTTC. Translation: CAWRGQGLYEQYF.

V is TRBV19 and J is TRBJ2-3; possibly TRBD1 for D (6 bases). The length of the CDR3 is 17 residues. CDR1 is LNHDA, CDR2 SQIVND, per germline (reference sequence). Deletions cut 5 bases from V and 1 base from J, with 19 bases between. CDR3 loop: CASSGPGQPRGTDTQYF. CDR3 DNA sequence: TGTGCCAGTAGTGGACCGGGACAACCGAGGGGCACAGATACGCAGTATTTT.

J is TRBJ1-2 and V is TRBV28; TRBD1 is a possible D gene (6 bases). Between the trimmed V and J ends, which lost 7 bases and 2 bases, there was a span of 14 bases. The CDR3 length is 14 residues. Germline V gene lookup returns CDR1 MDHEN and CDR2 SYDVKM. The CDR3, as DNA: TGTGCCAGCATGAAACAGGGCTTCAACTATGGCTACACCTTC. Its protein product is CASMKQGFNYGYTF.

The gene calls are TRBV11-2 and TRBJ2-2; 7 bases agree with TRBD1. V shed 4 bases and J 6 bases; nucleotides not matched to a gene: 11. Germline V lookup: CDR1 SGHAT, CDR2 FQNNGV. There are 16 residues in the CDR3. The CDR3 DNA sequence: TGTGCCAGCAGCTCGCGACAGGGCCTTCCCTCCGGGGAGCTGTTTTTT. Translating gives CASSSRQGLPSGELFF.